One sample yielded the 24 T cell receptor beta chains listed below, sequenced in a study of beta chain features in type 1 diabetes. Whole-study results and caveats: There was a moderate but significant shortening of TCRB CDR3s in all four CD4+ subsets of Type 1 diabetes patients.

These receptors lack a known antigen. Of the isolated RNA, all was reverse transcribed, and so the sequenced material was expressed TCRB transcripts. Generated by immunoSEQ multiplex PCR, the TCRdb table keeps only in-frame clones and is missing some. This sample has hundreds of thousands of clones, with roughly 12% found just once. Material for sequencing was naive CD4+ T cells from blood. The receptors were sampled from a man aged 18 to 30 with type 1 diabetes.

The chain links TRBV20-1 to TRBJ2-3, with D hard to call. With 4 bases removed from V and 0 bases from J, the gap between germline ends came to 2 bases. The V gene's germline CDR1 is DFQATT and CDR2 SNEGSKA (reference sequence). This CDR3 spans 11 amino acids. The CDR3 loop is CSANSTDTQYF. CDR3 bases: TGCAGTGCTAACAGCACAGATACGCAGTATTTT.

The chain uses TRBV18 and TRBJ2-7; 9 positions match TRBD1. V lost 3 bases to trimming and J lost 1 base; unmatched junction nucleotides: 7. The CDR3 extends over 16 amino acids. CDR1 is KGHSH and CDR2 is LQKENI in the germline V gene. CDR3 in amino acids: CASSPGTGMASYEQYF. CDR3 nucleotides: TGTGCCAGCTCACCGGGGACAGGGATGGCATCCTACGAGCAGTACTTC.

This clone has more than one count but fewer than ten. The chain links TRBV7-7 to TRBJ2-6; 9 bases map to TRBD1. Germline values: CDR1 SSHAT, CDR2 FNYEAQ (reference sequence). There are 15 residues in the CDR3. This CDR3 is CASGTGFSGANVLTF. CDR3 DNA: TGTGCTTCCGGGACAGGGTTCTCCGGGGCCAACGTCCTGACTTTC. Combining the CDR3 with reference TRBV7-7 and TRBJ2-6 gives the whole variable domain GAGVSQSPRYKVTKRGQDVTLRCDPISSHATLYWYQQALGQGPEFLTYFNYEAQPDKSGLPSDRFSAERPEGSISTLTIQRTEQRDSAMYRCASGTGFSGANVLTFGAGSRLTVL.

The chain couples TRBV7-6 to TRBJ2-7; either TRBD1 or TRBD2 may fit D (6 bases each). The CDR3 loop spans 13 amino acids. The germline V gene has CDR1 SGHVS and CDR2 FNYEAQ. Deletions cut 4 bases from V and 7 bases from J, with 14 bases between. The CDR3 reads CASSSNGGLEQYF. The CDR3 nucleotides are TGTGCCAGCAGCTCCAACGGGGGCTTGGAGCAGTACTTC.

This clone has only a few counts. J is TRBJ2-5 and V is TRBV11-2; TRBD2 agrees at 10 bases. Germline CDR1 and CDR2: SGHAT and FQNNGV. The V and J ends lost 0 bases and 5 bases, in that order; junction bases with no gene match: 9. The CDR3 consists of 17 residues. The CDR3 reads CASSLDRGLAGVETQYF. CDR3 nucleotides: TGTGCCAGCAGCTTAGATCGGGGTCTAGCGGGGGTGGAGACCCAGTACTTC.

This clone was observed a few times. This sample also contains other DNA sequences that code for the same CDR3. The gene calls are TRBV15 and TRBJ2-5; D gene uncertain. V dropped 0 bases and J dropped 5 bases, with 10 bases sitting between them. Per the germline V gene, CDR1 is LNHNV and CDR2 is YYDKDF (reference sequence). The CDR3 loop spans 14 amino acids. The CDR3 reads CATSRDPAAETQYF. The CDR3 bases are TGTGCCACCAGCAGAGATCCAGCAGCGGAGACCCAGTACTTC.

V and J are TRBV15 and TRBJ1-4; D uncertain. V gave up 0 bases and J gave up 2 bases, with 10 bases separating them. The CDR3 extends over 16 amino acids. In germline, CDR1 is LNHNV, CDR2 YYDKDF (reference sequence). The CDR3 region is CATSREVAATNEKLFF. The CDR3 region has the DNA TGTGCCACCAGCAGAGAAGTGGCGGCGACTAATGAAAAACTGTTTTTT. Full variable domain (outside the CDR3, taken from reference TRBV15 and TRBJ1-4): DAMVIQNPRYQVTQFGKPVTLSCSQTLNHNVMYWYQQKSSQAPKLLFHYYDKDFNNEADTPDNFQSRRPNTSFCFLDIRSPGLGDTAMYLCATSREVAATNEKLFFGSGTQLSVL.

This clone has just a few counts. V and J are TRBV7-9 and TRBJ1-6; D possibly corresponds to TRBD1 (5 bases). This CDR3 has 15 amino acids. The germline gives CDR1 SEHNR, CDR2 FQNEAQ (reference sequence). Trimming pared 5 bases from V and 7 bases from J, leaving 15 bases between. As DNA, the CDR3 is TGTGCCAGCAGCGGGGGTTCACGGAGGAATTCACCCCTCCACTTT. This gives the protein CASSGGSRRNSPLHF.

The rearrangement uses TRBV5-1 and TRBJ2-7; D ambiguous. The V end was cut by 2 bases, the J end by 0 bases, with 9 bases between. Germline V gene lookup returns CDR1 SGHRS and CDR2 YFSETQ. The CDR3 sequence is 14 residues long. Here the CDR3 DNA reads TGCGCCAGCAGCTTACCGGGCTCCTCCTACGAGCAGTACTTC. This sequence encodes CASSLPGSSYEQYF. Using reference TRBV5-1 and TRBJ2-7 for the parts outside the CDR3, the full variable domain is KAGVTQTPRYLIKTRGQQVTLSCSPISGHRSVSWYQQTPGQGLQFLFEYFSETQRNKGNFPGRFSGRQFSNSRSEMNVSTLELGDSALYLCASSLPGSSYEQYFGPGTRLTVT.

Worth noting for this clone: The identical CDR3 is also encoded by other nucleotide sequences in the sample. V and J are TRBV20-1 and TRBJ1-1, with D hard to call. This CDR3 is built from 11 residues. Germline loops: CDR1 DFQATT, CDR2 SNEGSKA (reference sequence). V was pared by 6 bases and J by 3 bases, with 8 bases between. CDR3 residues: CSARRDTEAFF. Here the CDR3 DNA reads TGCAGTGCCCGTAGGGACACTGAAGCTTTCTTT.

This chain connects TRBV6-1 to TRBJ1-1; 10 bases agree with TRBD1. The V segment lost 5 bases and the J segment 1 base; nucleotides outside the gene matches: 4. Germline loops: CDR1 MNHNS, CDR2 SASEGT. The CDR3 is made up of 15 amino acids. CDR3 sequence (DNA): TGTGCCAGCAGTCCCGGGACAGGGGCGAACACTGAAGCTTTCTTT. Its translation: CASSPGTGANTEAFF.

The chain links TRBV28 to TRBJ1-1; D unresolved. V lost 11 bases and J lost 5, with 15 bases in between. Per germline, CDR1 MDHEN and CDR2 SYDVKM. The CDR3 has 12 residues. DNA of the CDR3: TGTGCCGCTGGGGTGACTGGAACTGAAGCTTTCTTT. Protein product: CAAGVTGTEAFF.

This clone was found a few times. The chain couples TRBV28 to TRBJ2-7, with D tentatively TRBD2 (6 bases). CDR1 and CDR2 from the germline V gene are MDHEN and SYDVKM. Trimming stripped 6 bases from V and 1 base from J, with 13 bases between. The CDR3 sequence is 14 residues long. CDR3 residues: CASRVIGGSYEQYF. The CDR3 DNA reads TGTGCCAGCAGGGTAATAGGAGGGTCCTACGAGCAGTACTTC.

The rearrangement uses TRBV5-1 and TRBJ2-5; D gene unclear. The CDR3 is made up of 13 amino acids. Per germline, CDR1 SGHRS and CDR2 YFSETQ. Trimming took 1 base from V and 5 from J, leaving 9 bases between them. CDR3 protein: CASSLTATETQYF. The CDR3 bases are TGCGCCAGCAGCTTGACAGCAACGGAGACCCAGTACTTC. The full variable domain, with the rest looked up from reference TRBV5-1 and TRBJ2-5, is KAGVTQTPRYLIKTRGQQVTLSCSPISGHRSVSWYQQTPGQGLQFLFEYFSETQRNKGNFPGRFSGRQFSNSRSEMNVSTLELGDSALYLCASSLTATETQYFGPGTRLLVL.

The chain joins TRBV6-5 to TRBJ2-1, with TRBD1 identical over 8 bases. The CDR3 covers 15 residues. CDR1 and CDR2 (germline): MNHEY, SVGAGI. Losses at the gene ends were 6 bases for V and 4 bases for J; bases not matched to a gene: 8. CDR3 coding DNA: TGTGCCAGCAGCCTGACAGGGGTCCCGTACAATGAGCAGTTCTTC. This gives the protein CASSLTGVPYNEQFF.

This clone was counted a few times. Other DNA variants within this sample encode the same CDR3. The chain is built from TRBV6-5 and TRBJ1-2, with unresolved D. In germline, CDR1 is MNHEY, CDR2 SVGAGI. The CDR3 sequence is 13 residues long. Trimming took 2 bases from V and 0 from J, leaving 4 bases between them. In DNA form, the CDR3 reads TGTGCCAGCAGTTACGAGGCTAACTATGGCTACACCTTC. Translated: CASSYEANYGYTF.

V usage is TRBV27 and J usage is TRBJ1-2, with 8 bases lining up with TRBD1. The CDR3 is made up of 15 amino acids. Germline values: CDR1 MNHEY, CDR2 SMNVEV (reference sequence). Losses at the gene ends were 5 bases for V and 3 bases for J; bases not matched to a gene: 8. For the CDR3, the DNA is TGTGCCAGCAGTACAACAGGGGGAAACGACTATGGCTACACCTTC. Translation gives CASSTTGGNDYGYTF.

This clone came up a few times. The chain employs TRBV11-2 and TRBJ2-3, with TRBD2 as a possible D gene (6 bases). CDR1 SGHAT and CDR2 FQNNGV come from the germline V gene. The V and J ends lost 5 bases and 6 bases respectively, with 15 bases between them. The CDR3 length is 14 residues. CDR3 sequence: CASSPVGLADTQYF. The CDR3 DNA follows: TGTGCCAGCAGCCCCGTGGGACTTGCTGATACGCAGTATTTT.

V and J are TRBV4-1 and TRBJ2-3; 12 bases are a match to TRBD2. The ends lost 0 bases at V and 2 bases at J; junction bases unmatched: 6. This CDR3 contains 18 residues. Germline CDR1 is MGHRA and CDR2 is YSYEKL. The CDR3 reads CASSQDPRTSGATDTQYF. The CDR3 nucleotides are TGCGCCAGCAGCCAAGATCCCCGGACTAGCGGGGCCACAGATACGCAGTATTTT.

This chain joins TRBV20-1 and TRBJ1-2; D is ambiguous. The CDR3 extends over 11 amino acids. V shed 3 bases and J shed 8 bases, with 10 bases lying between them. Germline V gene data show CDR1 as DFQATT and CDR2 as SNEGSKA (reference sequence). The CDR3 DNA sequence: TGCAGTGCTAGTGATCGGTCCGGCTACACCTTC. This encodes CSASDRSGYTF.

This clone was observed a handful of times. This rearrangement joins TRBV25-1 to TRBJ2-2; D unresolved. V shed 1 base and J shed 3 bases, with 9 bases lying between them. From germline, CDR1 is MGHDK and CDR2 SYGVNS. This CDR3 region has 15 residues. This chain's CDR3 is CASSESSGYTGELFF. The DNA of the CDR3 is TGTGCCAGCAGTGAATCGTCGGGTTACACCGGGGAGCTGTTTTTT.

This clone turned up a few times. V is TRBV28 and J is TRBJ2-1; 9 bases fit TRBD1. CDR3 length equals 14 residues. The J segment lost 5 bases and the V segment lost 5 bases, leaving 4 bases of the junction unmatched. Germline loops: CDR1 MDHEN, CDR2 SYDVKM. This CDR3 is CASSPWTGDNEQFF. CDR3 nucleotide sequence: TGTGCCAGCAGTCCCTGGACAGGGGACAATGAGCAGTTCTTC.

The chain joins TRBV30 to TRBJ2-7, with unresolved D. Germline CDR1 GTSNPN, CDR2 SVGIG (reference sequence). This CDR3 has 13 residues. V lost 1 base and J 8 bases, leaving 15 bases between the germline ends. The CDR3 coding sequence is TGTGCCTGGAGTGAAAACCTGACAAGCAAGCAGTACTTC. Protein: CAWSENLTSKQYF.

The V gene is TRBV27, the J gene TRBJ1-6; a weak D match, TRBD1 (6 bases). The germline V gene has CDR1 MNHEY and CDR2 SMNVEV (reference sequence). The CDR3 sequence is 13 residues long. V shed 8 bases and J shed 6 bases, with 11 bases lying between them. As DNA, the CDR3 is TGTGCCAGCCAGGGAGGGGGTAATTCACCCCTCCACTTT. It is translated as CASQGGGNSPLHF.